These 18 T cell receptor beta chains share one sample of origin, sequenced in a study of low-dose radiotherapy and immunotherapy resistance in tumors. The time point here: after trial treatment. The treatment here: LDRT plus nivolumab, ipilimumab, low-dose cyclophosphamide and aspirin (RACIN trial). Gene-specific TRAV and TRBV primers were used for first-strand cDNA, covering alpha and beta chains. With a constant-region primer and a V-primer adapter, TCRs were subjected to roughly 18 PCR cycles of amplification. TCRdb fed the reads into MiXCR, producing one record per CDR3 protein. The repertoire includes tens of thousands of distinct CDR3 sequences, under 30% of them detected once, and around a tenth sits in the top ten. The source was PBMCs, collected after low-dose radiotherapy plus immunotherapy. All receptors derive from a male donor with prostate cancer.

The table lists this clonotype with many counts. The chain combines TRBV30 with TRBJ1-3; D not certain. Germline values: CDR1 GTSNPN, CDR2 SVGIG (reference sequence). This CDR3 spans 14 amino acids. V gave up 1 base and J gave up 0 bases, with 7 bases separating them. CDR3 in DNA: TGTGCCTGGAGTGAAGGGTTCTCTGGAAACACCATATATTTT. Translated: CAWSEGFSGNTIYF.

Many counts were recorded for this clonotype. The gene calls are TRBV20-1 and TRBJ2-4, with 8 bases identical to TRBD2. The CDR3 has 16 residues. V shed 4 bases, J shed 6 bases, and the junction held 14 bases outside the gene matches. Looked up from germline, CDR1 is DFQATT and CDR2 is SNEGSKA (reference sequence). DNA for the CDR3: TGCAGTGCTACCCCTCTCAGCGGGAGCGGGGTAAACATTCAGTACTTC. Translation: CSATPLSGSGVNIQYF.

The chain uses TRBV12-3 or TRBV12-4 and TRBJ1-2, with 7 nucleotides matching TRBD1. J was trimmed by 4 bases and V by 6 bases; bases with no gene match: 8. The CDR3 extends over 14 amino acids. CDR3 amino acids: CASSFGTAIYGYTF. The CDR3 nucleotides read TGTGCCAGCAGCTTCGGGACAGCAATCTATGGCTACACCTTC.

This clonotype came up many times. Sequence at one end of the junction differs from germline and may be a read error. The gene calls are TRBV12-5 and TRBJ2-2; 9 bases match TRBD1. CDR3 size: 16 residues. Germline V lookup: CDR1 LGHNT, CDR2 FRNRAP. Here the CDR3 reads CASALWTGAKTGELFF. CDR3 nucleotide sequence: TGTGCTAGTGCCCTCTGGACAGGGGCGAAAACCGGGGAGCTGTTTTTT.

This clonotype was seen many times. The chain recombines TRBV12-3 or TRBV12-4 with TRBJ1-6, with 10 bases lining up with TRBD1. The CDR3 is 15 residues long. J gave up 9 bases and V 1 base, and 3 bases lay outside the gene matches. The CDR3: CASSLVDRGGSPLHF. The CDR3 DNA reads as TGTGCCAGCAGTTTAGTGGACAGGGGGGGTTCACCCCTCCACTTT.

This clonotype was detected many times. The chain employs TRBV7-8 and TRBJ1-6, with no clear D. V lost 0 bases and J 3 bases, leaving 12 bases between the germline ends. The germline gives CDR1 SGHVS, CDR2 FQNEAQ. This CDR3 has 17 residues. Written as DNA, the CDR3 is TGTGCCAGCAGCTTAGCCGTCAACCCGGTCTATAATTCACCCCTCCACTTT. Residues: CASSLAVNPVYNSPLHF.

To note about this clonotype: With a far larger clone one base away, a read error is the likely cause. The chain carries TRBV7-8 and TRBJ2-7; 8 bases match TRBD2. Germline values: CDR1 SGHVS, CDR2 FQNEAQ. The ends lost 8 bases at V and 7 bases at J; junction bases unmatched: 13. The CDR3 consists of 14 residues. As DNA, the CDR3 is TGTGCCAGCCAGACGGGAGGGATTTACAATGAGCAGTACTTC. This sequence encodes CASQTGGIYNEQYF. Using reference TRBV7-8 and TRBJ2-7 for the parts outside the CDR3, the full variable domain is GAGVSQSPRYKVAKRGQDVALRCDPISGHVSLFWYQQALGQGPEFLTYFQNEAQLDKSGLPSDRFFAERPEGSVSTLKIQRTQQEDSAVYLCASQTGGIYNEQYFGPGTRLTVT.

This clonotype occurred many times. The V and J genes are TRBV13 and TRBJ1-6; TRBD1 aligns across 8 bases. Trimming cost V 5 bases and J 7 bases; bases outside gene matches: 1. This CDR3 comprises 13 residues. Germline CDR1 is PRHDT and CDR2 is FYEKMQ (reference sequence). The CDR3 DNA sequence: TGTGCCAGCAGCGGACAGGGAAATTCACCCCTCCACTTT. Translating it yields CASSGQGNSPLHF.

The CDR3 loop reads CASSLDRNIQYF. As DNA, the CDR3 is TGTGCCAGCAGCTTAGATCGAAACATTCAGTACTTC. This rearrangement joins TRBV11-2 to TRBJ2-4; D not resolved. The ends were cut back, 0 bases at V and 6 bases at J, with 3 bases in the middle. The CDR3 sequence is 12 residues long. The V gene's germline CDR1 is SGHAT and CDR2 FQNNGV.

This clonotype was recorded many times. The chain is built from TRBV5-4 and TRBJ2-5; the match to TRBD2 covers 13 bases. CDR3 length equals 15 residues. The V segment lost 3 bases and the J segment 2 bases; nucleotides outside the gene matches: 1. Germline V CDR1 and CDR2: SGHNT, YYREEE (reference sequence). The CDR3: CASSSLAGGQETQYF. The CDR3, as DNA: TGTGCCAGCAGCTCACTAGCGGGGGGGCAAGAGACCCAGTACTTC.

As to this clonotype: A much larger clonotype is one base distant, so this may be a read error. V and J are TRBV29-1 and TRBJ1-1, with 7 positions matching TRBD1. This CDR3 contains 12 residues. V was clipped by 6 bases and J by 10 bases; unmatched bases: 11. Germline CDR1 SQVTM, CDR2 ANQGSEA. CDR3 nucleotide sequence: TGCAGCGTACTGACAGGGCCCCCTGGAGCTTTCTTT. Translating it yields CSVLTGPPGAFF.

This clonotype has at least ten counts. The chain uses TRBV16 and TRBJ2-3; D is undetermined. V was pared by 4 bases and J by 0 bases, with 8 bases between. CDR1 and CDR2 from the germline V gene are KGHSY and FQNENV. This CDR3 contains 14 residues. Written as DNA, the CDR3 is TGTGCCAGCAGCCGATACAGTAGCACAGATACGCAGTATTTT. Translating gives CASSRYSSTDTQYF. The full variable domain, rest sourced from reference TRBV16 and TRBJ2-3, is GEEVAQTPKHLVRGEGQKAKLYCAPIKGHSYVFWYQQVLKNEFKFLISFQNENVFDETGMPKERFSAKCLPNSPCSLEIQATKLEDSAVYFCASSRYSSTDTQYFGPGTRLTVL.

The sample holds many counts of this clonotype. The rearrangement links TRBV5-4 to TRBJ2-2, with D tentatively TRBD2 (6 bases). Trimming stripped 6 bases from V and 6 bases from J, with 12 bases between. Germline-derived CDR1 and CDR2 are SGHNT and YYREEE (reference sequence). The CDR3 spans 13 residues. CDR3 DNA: TGTGCCAGCACCAAAGGAGGGTCCGGGGAGCTGTTTTTT. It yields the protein CASTKGGSGELFF.

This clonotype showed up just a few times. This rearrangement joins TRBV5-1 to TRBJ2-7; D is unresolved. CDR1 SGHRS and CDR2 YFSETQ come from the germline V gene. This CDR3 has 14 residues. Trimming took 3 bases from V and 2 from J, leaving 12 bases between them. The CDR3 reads CASSSAGQPYEQYF. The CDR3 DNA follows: TGCGCCAGCAGCTCGGCCGGGCAGCCCTACGAGCAGTACTTC.

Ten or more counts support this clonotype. The CDR3 spells CASSLVGTPNEKLFF. The DNA for the CDR3 is TGTGCCAGCAGCTTAGTTGGGACACCTAATGAAAAACTGTTTTTT. The chain joins TRBV5-4 to TRBJ1-4, with D possibly being TRBD1 (6 bases). Between the trimmed V and J ends, which lost 2 bases and 3 bases, there was a span of 11 bases. The germline CDR1 and CDR2 sequences are SGHNT and YYREEE (reference sequence). The CDR3 covers 15 residues.

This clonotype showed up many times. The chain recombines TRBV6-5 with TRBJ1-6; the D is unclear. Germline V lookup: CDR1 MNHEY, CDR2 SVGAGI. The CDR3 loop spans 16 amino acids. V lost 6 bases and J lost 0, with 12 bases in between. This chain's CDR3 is CASRISATSYNSPLHF. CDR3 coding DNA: TGTGCCAGCAGGATCAGTGCGACCTCCTATAATTCACCCCTCCACTTT.

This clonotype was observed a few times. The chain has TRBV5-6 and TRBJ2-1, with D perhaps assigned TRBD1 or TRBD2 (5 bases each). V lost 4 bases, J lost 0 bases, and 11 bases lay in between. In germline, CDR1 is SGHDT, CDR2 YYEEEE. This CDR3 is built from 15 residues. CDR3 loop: CASSPGPSSYNEQFF. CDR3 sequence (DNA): TGTGCCAGCAGCCCGGGACCAAGCTCCTACAATGAGCAGTTCTTC.

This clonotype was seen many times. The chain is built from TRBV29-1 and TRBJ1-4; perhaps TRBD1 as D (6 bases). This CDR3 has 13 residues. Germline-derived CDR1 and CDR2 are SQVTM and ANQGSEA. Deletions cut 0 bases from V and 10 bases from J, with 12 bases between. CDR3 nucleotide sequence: TGCAGCGTTGAAGAAGGGGGGAGAGGAAAACTGTTTTTT. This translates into CSVEEGGRGKLFF.